Listed here are 15 T cell receptor beta chains from one sample, sequenced in a study of tumor-infiltrating lymphocytes in primary liver carcinoma. Joint extraction of RNA and DNA used 20-30 mg of bulk tissue that was unsorted. With a constant-region primer, TCR beta cDNA was made from around 520 ng of total RNA. Sequencing libraries for TCR beta derived from three nested multiplex PCR rounds that used slightly modified ARM-PCR. Amplification in the first two PCR rounds was performed using TRBV1-TRBV30 forward primers and a C-beta reverse primer for approximately 10 cycles each. Via MiXCR, TCRdb re-called the multiplex PCR reads, giving one row per CDR3 protein. The sample lists approximately 22,000 distinct CDR3 sequences, around three quarters occurring once. What was sequenced was liver tumor tissue from sampling region 1. Regarding subset: tumor region T1, superior pole. The receptors stem from a man in his forties or fifties with primary liver carcinoma and hepatitis B virus infection.

The chain uses TRBV6-5 and TRBJ2-7, with D possibly matching TRBD1 (5 bases). Germline values: CDR1 MNHEY, CDR2 SVGAGI. This CDR3 spans 14 amino acids. Trimming stripped 8 bases from V and 3 bases from J, with 17 bases between. CDR3 residues: CASGPRTWNYEQYF. As DNA, the CDR3 is TGTGCCAGCGGTCCTCGGACATGGAACTACGAGCAGTACTTC.

Points on this clonotype: A clone one base away is much larger, so this may be a read error. V gene TRBV7-8 combines with J gene TRBJ2-7; D assignment may be TRBD1 or TRBD2 (5 bases each). Germline-derived CDR1 and CDR2 are SGHVS and FQNEAQ. The CDR3 has 15 amino acids. As DNA, the CDR3 is TGTGCCAGCAGCGGCCTGGGGGAATTGAAGGAGGAGCAGTGCTTC. This translates into CASSGLGELKEEQCF.

For this clonotype: This may arise from a read error, as a much more abundant clone is one base away. This chain connects TRBV5-1 to TRBJ2-7; 7 positions match TRBD2. The germline gives CDR1 SGHRS, CDR2 YFSETQ. This CDR3 spans 14 amino acids. The DNA of the CDR3 is TGCGCCAGCAGCTTGGTGGTCAGGGACTACGAGCTGTACTTC. Translating it yields CASSLVVRDYELYF.

Concerning this clonotype itself: The germline gene is not matched at one end of the junction; a read error may be the cause. The J gene is TRBJ1-1, the V gene TRBV30; unclear D gene. Germline V lookup: CDR1 GTSNPN, CDR2 SVGIG (reference sequence). There are 14 residues in the CDR3. In nucleotides, the CDR3 is TGTGCCCGGAGTGTACAAGGGATAACCACTGAAGCTTTCTTT. It is translated as CARSVQGITTEAFF.

V and J are TRBV12-3 or TRBV12-4 and TRBJ1-1; D uncertain. The CDR3 is 11 amino acids. V shed 11 bases and J shed 7 bases, with 14 bases lying between them. CDR3 in amino acids: CAGNLTCEAFF. For the CDR3, the DNA is TGTGCCGGCAATTTGACATGTGAAGCTTTCTTT.

On this clonotype: A junction end diverges from the germline sequence, so it may reflect a read error. This chain joins TRBV11-2 and TRBJ1-1; D is ambiguous. The CDR3 has 14 residues. Germline V gene sequence: CDR1 SGHAT, CDR2 FQNNGV. As DNA, the CDR3 is TGTGTCAGCACTGGTGGTAGGGTGAACGCTGAAGCTTTCTTT. It codes for CVSTGGRVNAEAFF. Full variable domain (remainder filled in from reference TRBV11-2 and TRBJ1-1): EAGVAQSPRYKIIEKRQSVAFWCNPISGHATLYWYQQILGQGPKLLIQFQNNGVVDDSQLPKDRFSAERLKGVDSTLKIQPAKLEDSAVYLCVSTGGRVNAEAFFGQGTRLTVV.

The sample holds many counts of this clonotype. The V gene is TRBV7-3, the J gene TRBJ2-1; 12 nucleotides match TRBD2. V shed 4 bases and J 0 bases; nucleotides not matched to a gene: 7. Germline values: CDR1 SGHTA, CDR2 FQGTGA. This CDR3 is built from 18 residues. The CDR3 coding sequence is TGTGCCAGCAGCTCCTGGACTAGCGGGACGAGCTCCTACAATGAGCAGTTCTTC. The encoded protein is CASSSWTSGTSSYNEQFF.

This chain links TRBV6-2 or TRBV6-3 with TRBJ2-3; tentative D call: TRBD1 (6 bases). The J call may be wrong; the DNA end is better matched by TRBJ1-5. The CDR3 runs 18 residues. Germline V gene data show CDR1 as MNHEY and CDR2 as SVGEGT. The CDR3 here is CASSFLRLAGAGADTQHF. In nucleotides, the CDR3 is TGTGCCAGTAGCTTCCTCCGACTAGCGGGAGCGGGGGCAGATACACAGCATTTT.

As concerns this clonotype: Germline is not matched at one junction end, which may reflect a read error. The V and J genes are TRBV11-2 and TRBJ2-1; 7 positions match TRBD2. The J call may be faulty, since TRBJ2-7 better matches the DNA end. Germline V gene sequence: CDR1 SGHAT, CDR2 FQNNGV. The CDR3 runs to 16 residues. The CDR3 region is CANSYTSAHSYNEQYF. As DNA, the CDR3 is TGTGCCAACAGCTATACTAGCGCCCATTCATACAATGAGCAGTACTTC.

A note on this clonotype: The junction departs from the called germline gene at one end, perhaps through a read error. V and J are TRBV4-3 and TRBJ2-7; D perhaps matches TRBD2 (6 bases). Germline CDR1 LGHNA, CDR2 YSLEER. There are 15 residues in the CDR3. The CDR3 sequence is CASSQDRGTPYDHYF. CDR3 nucleotide sequence: TGTGCCAGCAGCCAAGATCGGGGGACTCCCTACGATCACTACTTC.

A note on this clonotype: A much more abundant neighbour one base away suggests this may be a read error. The rearrangement uses TRBV11-3 and TRBJ2-2; D possibly corresponds to TRBD1 (5 bases). Between the trimmed V and J ends, which lost 3 bases and 9 bases, there was a span of 14 bases. The CDR3 extends over 14 amino acids. CDR1 and CDR2 (germline): SGHNT, YENEEA. In nucleotides, the CDR3 is TGTGCCAGCAGCTTCTCCAGGGTAACCTGGGAGCTGTTTTTT. Translating gives CASSFSRVTWELFF. The full variable domain, completed using reference TRBV11-3 and TRBJ2-2, is EAGVVQSPRYKIIEKKQPVAFWCNPISGHNTLYWYLQNLGQGPELLIRYENEEAVDDSQLPKDRFSAERLKGVDSTLKIQPAELGDSAVYLCASSFSRVTWELFFGEGSRLTVL.

This clonotype has a single count. The junction differs from germline at one of its ends, possibly a read error. The chain has TRBV10-3 and TRBJ1-5; D is undetermined. The CDR3 sequence is 14 residues long. The germline CDR1 and CDR2 sequences are ENHRY and SYGVKD. CDR3 sequence (DNA): TGTGCCATCCGTGAGTATGAGGGTGATCAGCCTCAGCATTTT. This gives the protein CAIREYEGDQPQHF.

By its share, this clonotype is large. The chain joins TRBV12-3 or TRBV12-4 to TRBJ2-5; possibly TRBD1 or TRBD2 for D (5 bases each). V was cut by 2 bases and J by 7 bases, with 11 bases left in between. The CDR3 covers 13 residues. CDR3 amino acids: CASSLTVGGTQYF. In DNA, the CDR3 is TGTGCCAGCAGTTTAACGGTTGGGGGGACCCAGTACTTC.

A word on this clonotype: The junction departs from the called germline gene at one end, perhaps through a read error. The rearrangement joins TRBV11-2 to TRBJ2-3, with a weak D call TRBD2 (7 bases). The CDR3 sequence is 16 residues long. Germline CDR1 is SGHAT and CDR2 is FQNNGV. The CDR3 coding sequence is TGTGCCAACAACTTAGGGGGGGCCACGGGCACGGATACGCAGTATTTT. Its protein product is CANNLGGATGTDTQYF. Complete variable domain (other parts from reference TRBV11-2 and TRBJ2-3): EAGVAQSPRYKIIEKRQSVAFWCNPISGHATLYWYQQILGQGPKLLIQFQNNGVVDDSQLPKDRFSAERLKGVDSTLKIQPAKLEDSAVYLCANNLGGATGTDTQYFGPGTRLTVL.

As to this clonotype: Its ends do not fully match the called genes, so a read error is possible. This chain joins TRBV6-1 and TRBJ2-2; 8 nucleotides align to TRBD2. This CDR3 is 15 amino acids long. Germline V gene lookup returns CDR1 MNHNS and CDR2 SASEGT. In DNA, the CDR3 is TGTGCCAGCAGGGACGGACTAGCTAGAACCAGGGAGCCGTTTTTT. Amino acid sequence: CASRDGLARTREPFF.